A selection of T cell receptor beta chains follows, all from one sample in a study of early stage breast cancer tumors. Sequencing was performed with immunoSEQ multiplex PCR; in TCRdb, only in-frame clones are kept and a portion is missing. Of tens of thousands of clones in the sample, over 70% were seen once. The specimen sequenced was blood. These receptors all stem from a person aged 55 to 69 with breast cancer. CDR3s include the opening cysteine and the closing phenylalanine or tryptophan.

V: TRBV2; CDR3: CASSPDREPYQPQHF
V: TRBV18; CDR3: CASSPTSGKEQFF
V: TRBV6-4; CDR3: CASSASVGNYGYTF
V: TRBV7-8; CDR3: CASSLRPTYNEQFF
V: TRBV6-1; CDR3: CASSRHSYSYEQYF
V: TRBV7-3; CDR3: CASSPWEGVAYNEQFF
V: TRBV29-1; CDR3: CSVDRATEAFF
V: TRBV27; CDR3: CASSLGVSTDTQYF
V: TRBV19; CDR3: CASSPAGDTQYF
V: TRBV27; CDR3: CASSSQTGDGYGYTF
V: TRBV19; CDR3: CASSVTGGAPYNEQFF
V: TRBV5-6; CDR3: CASSLVLAGPTFF
V: TRBV11-2; CDR3: CASSSQEDVRGGEQFF
V: TRBV2; CDR3: CASSEALRRAGPGNEQFF
V: TRBV19; CDR3: CASSIERGNQPQHF
V: TRBV19; CDR3: CASSIGTGDDGYTF
V: TRBV19; CDR3: CASSIDIGGDTEAFF
V: TRBV27; CDR3: CASSPTTLEARRAGYTF
V: TRBV7-6; CDR3: CASSLQGWGSYGYTF
V: TRBV7-9; CDR3: CASSLRGTEAFF
V: TRBV6-1; CDR3: CASSEEGNYQPQHF
V: TRBV2; CDR3: CASSGYNEQFF
V: TRBV18; CDR3: CASSPQGQTYEQYF
V: TRBV6-5; CDR3: CASSNAGGYGYTF
V: TRBV5-4; CDR3: CASSLGNAGRAEAFF